This T cell receptor beta chain was sequenced for a study of shared clonotypes between healthy human individuals. Measured with immunoSEQ multiplex PCR; TCRdb has only the in-frame clones, and not every one. The data contain 400,000 or so clones, around 96% of them seen just once; the ten biggest clones take up about 0.34%. The CDR3 spans 16 residues. The germline V gene has CDR1 SEHNR and CDR2 FQNEAQ (reference sequence). Trimming pared 5 bases from V and 2 bases from J, leaving 19 bases between. This chain joins TRBV7-9 and TRBJ2-7; D not certain. Sequenced: memory CD8+ T cells sorted from blood. As to subset: CD45RO+ cells pooled with CCR7-negative TemRA cells. The origin of this receptor is a man aged 30 to 39 in good health. In nucleotides, the CDR3 is TGTGCCAGCAGCCCCATTAAGGGCGGCCGAACCTACGAGCAGTACTTC. Translation gives CASSPIKGGRTYEQYF.